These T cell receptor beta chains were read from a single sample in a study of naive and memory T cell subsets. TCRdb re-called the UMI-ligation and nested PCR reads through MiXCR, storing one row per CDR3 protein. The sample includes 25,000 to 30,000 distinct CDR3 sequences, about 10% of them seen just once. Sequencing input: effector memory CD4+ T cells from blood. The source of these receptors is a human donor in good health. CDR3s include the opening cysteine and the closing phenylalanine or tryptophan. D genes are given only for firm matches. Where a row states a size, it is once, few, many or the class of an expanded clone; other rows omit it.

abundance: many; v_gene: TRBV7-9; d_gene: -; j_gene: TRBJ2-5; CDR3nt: TGTGCCAGCAGCCCCCTCGGGACCTTCCGCGAAGAGACCCAGTACTTC; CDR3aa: CASSPLGTFREETQYF
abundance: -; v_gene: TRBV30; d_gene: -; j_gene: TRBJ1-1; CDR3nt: TGTGCCTGGAGGCGATCGACAGACATGAACACTGAAGCTTTCTTT; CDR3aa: CAWRRSTDMNTEAFF
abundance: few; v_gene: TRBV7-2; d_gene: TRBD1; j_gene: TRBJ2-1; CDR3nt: TGTGCCAGCAGCTTAGTCGCCCCAGGCCAGGGGGATGAGCAGTTCTTC; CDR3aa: CASSLVAPGQGDEQFF
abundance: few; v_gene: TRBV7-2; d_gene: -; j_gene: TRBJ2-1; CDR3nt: TGTGCCAGCAGCTCAGGCCTAGGCCCACCCTCCTACAATGAGCAGTTCTTC; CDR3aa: CASSSGLGPPSYNEQFF
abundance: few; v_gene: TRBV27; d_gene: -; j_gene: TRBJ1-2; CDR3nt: TGTGCCAGCACTCGGTCCCCGGGCTATGGCTACACCTTC; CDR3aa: CASTRSPGYGYTF
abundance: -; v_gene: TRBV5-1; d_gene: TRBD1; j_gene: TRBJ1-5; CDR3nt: TGCGCCAGCAGCCCGGACAGGGGGTCGGATCAGCCCCAGCATTTT; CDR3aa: CASSPDRGSDQPQHF
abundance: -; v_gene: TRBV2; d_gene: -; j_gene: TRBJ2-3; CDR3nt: TGTGCCAGCAGTGACGACAGTGATACGCAGTATTTT; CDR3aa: CASSDDSDTQYF
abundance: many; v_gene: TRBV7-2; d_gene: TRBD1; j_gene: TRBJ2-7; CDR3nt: TGTGCCAGCAGCTTAGAGGGGACAGGGGAATACTTC; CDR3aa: CASSLEGTGEYF
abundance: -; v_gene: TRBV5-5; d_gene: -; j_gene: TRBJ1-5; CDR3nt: TGTGCCAGCAGACACCGGGACACCAATAATCAGCCCCAGCATTTT; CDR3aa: CASRHRDTNNQPQHF
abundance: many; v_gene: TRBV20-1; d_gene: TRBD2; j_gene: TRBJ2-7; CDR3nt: TGCAGTGCTACAAAGGGACTAGCGGGGGGACCCTACGAGCAGTACTTC; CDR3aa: CSATKGLAGGPYEQYF
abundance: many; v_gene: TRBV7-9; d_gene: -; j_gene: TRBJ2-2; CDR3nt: TGTGCCAGCAGCTTAATGGAGTCGACCGGGGAGCTGTTTTTT; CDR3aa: CASSLMESTGELFF
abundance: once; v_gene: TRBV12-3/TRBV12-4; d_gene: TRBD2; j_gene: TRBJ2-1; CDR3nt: TGTGCCAGCAGTTTGGGCGGGGGAATCAATGAGCAGTTCTTC; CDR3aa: CASSLGGGINEQFF
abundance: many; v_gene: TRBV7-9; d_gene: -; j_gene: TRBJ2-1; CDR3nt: TGTGCCAGCAGCAGAGACTTGCTTTACAATGAGCAGTTCTTC; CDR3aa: CASSRDLLYNEQFF
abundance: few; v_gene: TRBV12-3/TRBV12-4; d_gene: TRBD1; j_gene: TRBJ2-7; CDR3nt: TGTGCCAGCAGTTCCCCAGACAGGGTGGGTACCCTGTACTTC; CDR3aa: CASSSPDRVGTLYF
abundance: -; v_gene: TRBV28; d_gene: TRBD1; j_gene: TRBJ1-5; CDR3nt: TGTGCCAGCAGGACACAGGGGGTCGGGAATCAGCCCCAGCATTTT; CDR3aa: CASRTQGVGNQPQHF
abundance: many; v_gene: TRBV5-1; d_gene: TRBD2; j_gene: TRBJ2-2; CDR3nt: TGCGCCAGCAGCTACGGGACTAGCGGACGCGGGGAGCTGTTTTTT; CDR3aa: CASSYGTSGRGELFF
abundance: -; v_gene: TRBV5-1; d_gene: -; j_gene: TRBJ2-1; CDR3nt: TGCGCCAGCAGCTTGTATGGGGTTATCTCTATGAATGAGCAGTTCTTC; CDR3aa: CASSLYGVISMNEQFF
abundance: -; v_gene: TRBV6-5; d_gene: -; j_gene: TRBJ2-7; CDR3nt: TGTGCCAGCACCACGAGGGGGACGTCCTACGAGCAGTACTTC; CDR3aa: CASTTRGTSYEQYF
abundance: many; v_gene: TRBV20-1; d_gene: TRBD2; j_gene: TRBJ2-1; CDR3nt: TGCAGTGCTGGGGGACTAGCGGGACGATCCTACAATGAGCAGTTCTTC; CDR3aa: CSAGGLAGRSYNEQFF
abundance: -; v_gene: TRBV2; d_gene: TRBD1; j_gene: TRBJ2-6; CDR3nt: TGTGCCAGACGACGGGACAGGGGGACCTCTGGGGCCAACGTCCTGACTTTC; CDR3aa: CARRRDRGTSGANVLTF
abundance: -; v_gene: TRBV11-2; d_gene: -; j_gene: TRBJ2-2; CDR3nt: TGTGCCAGCAGCAGGGCGATGACCGGGGAGCTGTTTTTT; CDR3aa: CASSRAMTGELFF
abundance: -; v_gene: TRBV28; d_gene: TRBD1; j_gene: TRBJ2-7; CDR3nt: TGTGCCAGCAGTTCCTCCGGGACAGCCCTCTCCTACGAGCAGTACTTC; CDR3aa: CASSSSGTALSYEQYF
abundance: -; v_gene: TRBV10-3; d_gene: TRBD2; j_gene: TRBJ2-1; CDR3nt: TGTGCCATCAGTGTCCAAGCGGGAGGCAATGAGCAGTTCTTC; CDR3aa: CAISVQAGGNEQFF
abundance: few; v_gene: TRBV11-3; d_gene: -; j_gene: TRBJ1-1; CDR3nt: TGTGCCAGCAGCTTTTCACAGATCGCTGAAGCTTTCTTT; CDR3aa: CASSFSQIAEAFF
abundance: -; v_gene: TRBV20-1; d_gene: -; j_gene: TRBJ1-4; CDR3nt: TGCAGTGCTAGTTCACCCCGTACAGAAAAACTGTTTTTT; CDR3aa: CSASSPRTEKLFF